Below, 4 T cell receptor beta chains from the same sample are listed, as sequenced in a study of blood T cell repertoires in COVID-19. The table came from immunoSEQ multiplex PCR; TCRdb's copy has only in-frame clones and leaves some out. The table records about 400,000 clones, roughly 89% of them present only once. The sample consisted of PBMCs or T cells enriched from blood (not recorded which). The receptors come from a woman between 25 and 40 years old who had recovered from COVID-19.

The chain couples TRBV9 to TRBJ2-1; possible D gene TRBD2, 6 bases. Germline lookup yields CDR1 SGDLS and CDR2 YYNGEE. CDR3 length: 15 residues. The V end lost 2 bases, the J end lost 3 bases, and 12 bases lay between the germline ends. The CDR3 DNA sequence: TGTGCCAGCAGCGTTGGGGCGGAGGGCTACAATGAGCAGTTCTTC. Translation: CASSVGAEGYNEQFF.

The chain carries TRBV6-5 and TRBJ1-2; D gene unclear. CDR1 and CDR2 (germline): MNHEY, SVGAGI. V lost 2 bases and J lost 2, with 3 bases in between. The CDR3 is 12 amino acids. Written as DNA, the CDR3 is TGTGCCAGCAGTTACGGCAACTATGGCTACACCTTC. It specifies CASSYGNYGYTF.

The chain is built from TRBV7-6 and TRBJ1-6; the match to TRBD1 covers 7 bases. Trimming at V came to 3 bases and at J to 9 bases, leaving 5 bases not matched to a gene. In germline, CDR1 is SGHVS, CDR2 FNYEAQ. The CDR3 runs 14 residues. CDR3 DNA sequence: TGTGCCAGCAGCTTCGACAGGGACGTTTCACCCCTCCACTTT. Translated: CASSFDRDVSPLHF.

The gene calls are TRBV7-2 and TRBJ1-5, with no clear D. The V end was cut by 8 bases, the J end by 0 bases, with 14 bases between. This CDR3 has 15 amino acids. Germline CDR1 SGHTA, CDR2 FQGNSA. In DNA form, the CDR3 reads TGTGCCAGCCGCGGACGGGGATATAGCAATCAGCCCCAGCATTTT. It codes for CASRGRGYSNQPQHF.